The 29 T cell receptor beta chains listed next were all sequenced from one sample in a study of blood T cells in healthy people across ages. Using a J-beta primer mix together with a sample-barcoded 5' primer, a second PCR was run for about 6 to 11 cycles. TCRdb processed the 5' RACE reads anew with MiXCR; each CDR3 protein has one entry. The sample holds around 500,000 distinct CDR3 sequences, around a quarter seen once. These data also featured in a second study, about T cells of mothers and their children.

Sequenced: blood. The receptor set was obtained from a boy aged 2 to 10 in good health.

The genes are TRBV7-2 and TRBJ2-3; D is perhaps TRBD2 (6 bases). Trimming left V 1 base short and J 5 bases short, with 7 bases between. The CDR3 has 13 residues. Looked up from germline, CDR1 is SGHTA and CDR2 is FQGNSA. The CDR3 sequence is CASSLGGEDTQYF. The DNA for the CDR3 is TGTGCCAGCAGCTTAGGCGGGGAAGATACGCAGTATTTT.

This clonotype occurred a few times. The chain links TRBV7-9 to TRBJ2-5; TRBD2 is a possible D gene (5 bases). Per germline, CDR1 SEHNR and CDR2 FQNEAQ (reference sequence). The CDR3 covers 14 residues. V lost 3 bases, J lost 2 bases, and 10 bases lay in between. The CDR3 region is CASSFPRTQETQYF. The CDR3 DNA follows: TGTGCCAGCAGCTTCCCGCGGACTCAAGAGACCCAGTACTTC.

The sample holds a few counts of this clonotype. This rearrangement joins TRBV5-4 to TRBJ2-2; unclear D gene. Germline V gives CDR1 SGHNT, CDR2 YYREEE (reference sequence). The CDR3 loop spans 12 amino acids. V gave up 2 bases and J gave up 4 bases, with 3 bases separating them. The CDR3: CASSFFTGELFF. Written as DNA, the CDR3 is TGTGCCAGCAGCTTTTTCACCGGGGAGCTGTTTTTT.

The chain combines TRBV20-1 with TRBJ1-1; D possibly corresponds to TRBD1 (5 bases). V was clipped by 6 bases and J by 4 bases, with 15 bases between them. The length of the CDR3 is 13 residues. The germline V gene encodes CDR1 DFQATT and CDR2 SNEGSKA (reference sequence). As DNA, the CDR3 is TGCAGTGCCGTTTTCAGGGTTAGCACTGAAGCTTTCTTT. Translating it yields CSAVFRVSTEAFF.

At least ten counts were recorded for this clonotype. The V call is TRBV30, the J call TRBJ2-4, with TRBD2 matching 7 bases. V lost 4 bases, J lost 0 bases, and 9 bases stayed unmatched. This CDR3 contains 16 residues. Germline V gene data show CDR1 as GTSNPN and CDR2 as SVGIG (reference sequence). The CDR3, as DNA: TGTGCCTGGAATAGGGGCAGCGGGGTAGCCAAAAACATTCAGTACTTC. This codes for CAWNRGSGVAKNIQYF.

This clonotype was recorded a few times. The chain couples TRBV7-9 to TRBJ1-1; 8 nucleotides line up with TRBD1. The CDR3 covers 14 residues. Losses at the gene ends were 4 bases for V and 6 bases for J; bases not matched to a gene: 7. Germline V gene sequence: CDR1 SEHNR, CDR2 FQNEAQ (reference sequence). CDR3 DNA: TGTGCCAGCAGCTCAGGGGGCGCCGGGTCTGAAGCTTTCTTT. Residues: CASSSGGAGSEAFF.

The V and J genes are TRBV20-1 and TRBJ2-5, with TRBD2 matching 8 bases. Germline V gene lookup returns CDR1 DFQATT and CDR2 SNEGSKA (reference sequence). This CDR3 has 19 amino acids. The J segment lost 0 bases and the V segment lost 3 bases, leaving 18 bases of the junction unmatched. CDR3 in amino acids: CSARWGWGTRPEDQETQYF. Here the CDR3 DNA reads TGCAGTGCTAGGTGGGGGTGGGGGACTAGACCAGAAGACCAAGAGACCCAGTACTTC.

The chain carries TRBV15 and TRBJ1-4; 7 bases are a match to TRBD1. V lost 4 bases to trimming and J lost 5 bases; unmatched junction nucleotides: 16. This CDR3 spans 18 amino acids. CDR1 LNHNV and CDR2 YYDKDF come from the germline V gene (reference sequence). CDR3 sequence (DNA): TGTGCCACCAGCACTAAGACAGGGAACCTTATCAACAATGAAAAACTGTTTTTT. This codes for CATSTKTGNLINNEKLFF.

This clonotype was detected a few times. One end of the junction does not line up with germline, which may come from a read error. The chain has TRBV24-1 and TRBJ2-2; 8 nucleotides agree with TRBD1. This CDR3 is built from 18 residues. Germline-derived CDR1 and CDR2 are KGHDR and SFDVKD. CDR3 loop: CVTSGQGQGLSFSGELFF. CDR3 coding DNA: TGTGTCACCAGTGGTCAAGGACAGGGATTATCTTTCTCCGGGGAGCTGTTTTTT.

This clonotype was recorded a few times. The chain recombines TRBV18 with TRBJ2-2; no definite D call. V lost 4 bases and J lost 2, with 8 bases in between. There are 14 residues in the CDR3. In germline, CDR1 is KGHSH, CDR2 LQKENI. CDR3 amino acids: CASSLDQNTGELFF. DNA of the CDR3: TGTGCCAGCTCACTAGACCAAAACACCGGGGAGCTGTTTTTT.

Only a few counts were recorded for this clonotype. The chain couples TRBV5-8 to TRBJ2-5; possible D gene TRBD2, 5 bases. Germline values: CDR1 SGHTS, CDR2 YDEGEE. Deletions cut 6 bases from V and 2 bases from J, with 14 bases between. The CDR3 runs to 14 residues. The CDR3 loop is CASNLAAFQETQYF. DNA for the CDR3: TGTGCCAGCAATCTAGCCGCCTTTCAAGAGACCCAGTACTTC.

This clonotype has a handful of counts. The chain couples TRBV4-3 to TRBJ2-3, with a possible D match to TRBD2 (7 bases). V lost 0 bases, J lost 8 bases, and 15 bases lay in between. Per germline, CDR1 LGHNA and CDR2 YSLEER. This CDR3 contains 15 residues. The CDR3 sequence is CASSQEGGGRLTQYF. The DNA for the CDR3 is TGCGCCAGCAGCCAAGAAGGGGGAGGGCGGCTTACGCAGTATTTT.

This clonotype has only a few counts. The chain combines TRBV20-1 with TRBJ2-1, with TRBD2 matching 12 bases. The CDR3 has 13 residues. V shed 6 bases and J 4 bases; nucleotides not matched to a gene: 1. CDR1 and CDR2 (germline): DFQATT, SNEGSKA (reference sequence). CDR3 sequence reads: CSAGLAGYNEQFF. The CDR3 region has the DNA TGCAGTGCCGGACTAGCGGGATACAATGAGCAGTTCTTC.

This clonotype was detected a few times. The rearrangement uses TRBV20-1 and TRBJ2-5; 10 bases align to TRBD2. There are 16 residues in the CDR3. The germline V gene has CDR1 DFQATT and CDR2 SNEGSKA (reference sequence). V shed 3 bases, J shed 1 base, and the junction held 8 bases outside the gene matches. CDR3 protein: CSASGAGGPPQETQYF. The CDR3 DNA reads TGCAGTGCTAGTGGAGCGGGAGGGCCACCCCAAGAGACCCAGTACTTC.

The J gene is TRBJ2-1, the V gene TRBV7-2, with a tentative D call TRBD2 (6 bases). The CDR3 totals 14 residues. Germline-derived CDR1 and CDR2 are SGHTA and FQGNSA. V gave up 5 bases and J gave up 9 bases, with 17 bases separating them. CDR3 region: CASSRRGEGSEQFF. CDR3 sequence (DNA): TGTGCCAGCAGCCGTCGCGGGGAAGGGTCTGAGCAGTTCTTC.

In this sample, this clonotype turned up a few times. The V call is TRBV13, the J call TRBJ2-2; 8 nucleotides align to TRBD1. Germline V lookup: CDR1 PRHDT, CDR2 FYEKMQ (reference sequence). The V gene end was trimmed by 2 bases and the J gene end by 4 bases; junction bases not matched to a gene: 6. The CDR3 is 16 amino acids. The CDR3 DNA reads as TGTGCCAGCAGCTTAAACAACAGGGGGTGCACCGGGGAGCTGTTTTTT. This gives the protein CASSLNNRGCTGELFF.

This clonotype was seen only a few times. The rearrangement links TRBV6-2 or TRBV6-3 to TRBJ2-1; 7 positions agree with TRBD2. The germline CDR1 and CDR2 sequences are MNHEY and SVGEGT. This CDR3 region has 16 residues. V lost 7 bases, J lost 3 bases, and 12 bases stayed unmatched. The CDR3 DNA sequence: TGTGCCAGCATCCGTGGGAGAGCGGGGTTCTACAATGAGCAGTTCTTC. Its protein product is CASIRGRAGFYNEQFF.

This clonotype was observed a handful of times. CDR3 protein: CAISPDRDYGYTF. CDR3 nucleotide sequence: TGTGCCATCAGCCCCGACAGGGACTATGGCTACACCTTC. This chain links TRBV10-3 with TRBJ1-2, with 7 nucleotides matching TRBD1. V gave up 6 bases and J gave up 3 bases; unmatched junction bases: 4. CDR1 and CDR2 from the germline V gene are ENHRY and SYGVKD. The CDR3 extends over 13 amino acids.

V usage is TRBV27 and J usage is TRBJ1-2; 11 positions agree with TRBD1. CDR1 MNHEY and CDR2 SMNVEV come from the germline V gene (reference sequence). The CDR3 contains 15 residues. Losses at the gene ends were 6 bases for V and 2 bases for J; bases not matched to a gene: 5. The CDR3 spells CASRIRTGGNYGYTF. Written as DNA, the CDR3 is TGTGCCAGCAGGATACGGACAGGGGGCAACTATGGCTACACCTTC.

The rearrangement joins TRBV12-3 or TRBV12-4 to TRBJ2-3; 10 positions agree with TRBD1. The CDR3 covers 15 residues. The V segment lost 6 bases and the J segment 3 bases; nucleotides outside the gene matches: 6. In DNA, the CDR3 is TGTGCCAGCAGCCCCTGGGACAGGGGAACAGATACGCAGTATTTT. Translated: CASSPWDRGTDTQYF.

This clonotype was detected only a few times. The J gene is TRBJ1-4, the V gene TRBV3-1; maybe TRBD1 (5 bases). The germline V gene encodes CDR1 LGHDT and CDR2 YNNKEL (reference sequence). With 3 bases removed from V and 8 bases from J, the gap between germline ends came to 7 bases. The CDR3 is 12 residues long. The CDR3 sequence is CASSQQGEKLFF. CDR3 bases: TGTGCCAGCAGCCAGCAGGGAGAAAAACTGTTTTTT.

This clonotype was counted only a few times. Written as DNA, the CDR3 is TGCAGTGCCCTAGTTGGGGGAATGGGCGGTGAGCAGTTCTTC. Protein sequence: CSALVGGMGGEQFF. The chain recombines TRBV20-1 with TRBJ2-5, with D perhaps matching TRBD1 or TRBD2 (5 bases each). The DNA end is more similar to TRBJ2-1, so the J call may be wrong. The CDR3 covers 14 residues. Germline assignment: CDR1 DFQATT and CDR2 SNEGSKA (reference sequence).

This clonotype was seen only a few times. V is TRBV3-1 and J is TRBJ2-6, with D hard to call. From germline, CDR1 is LGHDT and CDR2 YNNKEL (reference sequence). CDR3 size: 14 residues. V was shortened by 5 bases and J by 1 base, with 6 bases between the two germline ends. CDR3: CASSKGSGANVLTF. The DNA of the CDR3 is TGTGCCAGCAGCAAGGGATCTGGGGCCAACGTCCTGACTTTC.

There are a few counts of this clonotype. One end of the junction varies from germline; a read error may be responsible. The chain carries TRBV9 and TRBJ2-2; D perhaps matches TRBD2 (5 bases). The CDR3 runs 15 residues. Looked up from germline, CDR1 is SGDLS and CDR2 is YYNGEE. The DNA for the CDR3 is TGTGCCAGCAGCGTAGACGGACTCCTCACCGGGGAGTTGTTTTTT. Amino acids: CASSVDGLLTGELFF. Combining the CDR3 with reference TRBV9 and TRBJ2-2 gives the whole variable domain DSGVTQTPKHLITATGQRVTLRCSPRSGDLSVYWYQQSLDQGLQFLIQYYNGEERAKGNILERFSAQQFPDLHSELNLSSLELGDSALYFCASSVDGLLTGELFFGEGSRLTVL.

This clonotype has just one count. CDR3 sequence: CAISDPPTDTQYF. The DNA for the CDR3 is TGTGCCATCAGTGACCCACCCACAGATACGCAGTATTTT. The chain recombines TRBV10-3 with TRBJ2-3; D gene unclear. Trimming removed 3 bases at V and 2 bases at J, with 6 bases between. Germline V gene lookup returns CDR1 ENHRY and CDR2 SYGVKD. CDR3 size: 13 residues.

The J gene is TRBJ2-5, the V gene TRBV20-1, with unresolved D. Germline-derived CDR1 and CDR2 are DFQATT and SNEGSKA (reference sequence). The CDR3 is 11 amino acids. V gave up 5 bases and J gave up 2 bases, with 6 bases separating them. CDR3 residues: CSAWTQETQYF. The CDR3 DNA is TGCAGTGCTTGGACGCAAGAGACCCAGTACTTC.

In this sample, this clonotype turned up a few times. The chain recombines TRBV20-1 with TRBJ2-1; D is uncertain. The germline CDR1 and CDR2 sequences are DFQATT and SNEGSKA (reference sequence). This CDR3 has 14 residues. With 3 bases removed from V and 4 bases from J, the gap between germline ends came to 13 bases. The CDR3 nucleotides are TGCAGTGCTAGTTGGGCGCCGACTTACAATGAGCAGTTCTTC. Residues: CSASWAPTYNEQFF.

This sequence joins TRBV20-1 and TRBJ1-2, with D perhaps TRBD1 (5 bases). The germline V gene encodes CDR1 DFQATT and CDR2 SNEGSKA (reference sequence). V lost 1 base, J lost 1 base, and 13 bases lay in between. The CDR3 has 15 amino acids. CDR3 residues: CSARGGGSNNYGYTF. CDR3 coding DNA: TGCAGTGCTAGAGGGGGGGGATCTAATAACTATGGCTACACCTTC.

This clonotype was observed a handful of times. The chain recombines TRBV7-2 with TRBJ1-3; D possibly corresponds to TRBD1 (5 bases). Trimming left V 1 base short and J 5 bases short, with 12 bases between. CDR3 length: 15 amino acids. Germline V CDR1 and CDR2: SGHTA, FQGNSA. CDR3 sequence: CASSLGSGYRNTIYF. For the CDR3, the DNA is TGTGCCAGCAGCTTAGGTTCAGGGTATAGAAACACCATATATTTT.